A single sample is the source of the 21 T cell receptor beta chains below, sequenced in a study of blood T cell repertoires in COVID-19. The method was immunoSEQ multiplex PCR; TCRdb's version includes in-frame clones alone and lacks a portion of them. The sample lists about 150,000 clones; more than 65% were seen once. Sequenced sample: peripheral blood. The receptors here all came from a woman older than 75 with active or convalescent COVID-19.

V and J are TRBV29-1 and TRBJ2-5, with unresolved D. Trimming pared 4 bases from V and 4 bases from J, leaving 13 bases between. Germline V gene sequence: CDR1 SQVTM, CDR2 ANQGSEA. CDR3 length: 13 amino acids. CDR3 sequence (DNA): TGCAGCGTTGCCTCTGGAGCTCGAGAGACCCAGTACTTC. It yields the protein CSVASGARETQYF.

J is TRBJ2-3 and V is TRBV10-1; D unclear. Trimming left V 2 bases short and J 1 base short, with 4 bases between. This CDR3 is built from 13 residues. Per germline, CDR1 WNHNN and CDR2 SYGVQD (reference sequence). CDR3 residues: CASSESGTDTQYF. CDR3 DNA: TGCGCCAGCAGTGAGAGCGGCACAGATACGCAGTATTTT.

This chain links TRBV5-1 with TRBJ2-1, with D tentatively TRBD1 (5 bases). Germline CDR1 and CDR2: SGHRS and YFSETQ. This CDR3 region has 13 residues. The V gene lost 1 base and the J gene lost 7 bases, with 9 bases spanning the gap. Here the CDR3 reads CASSLPGKNEQFF. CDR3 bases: TGCGCCAGCAGCTTGCCAGGGAAGAATGAGCAGTTCTTC.

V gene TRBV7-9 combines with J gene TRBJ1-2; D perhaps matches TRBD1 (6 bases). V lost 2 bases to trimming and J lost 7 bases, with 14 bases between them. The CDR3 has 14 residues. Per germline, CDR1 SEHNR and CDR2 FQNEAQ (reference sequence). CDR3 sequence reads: CASSLNRDRFGYTF. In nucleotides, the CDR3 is TGTGCCAGCAGCTTAAACAGGGATAGGTTTGGCTACACCTTC.

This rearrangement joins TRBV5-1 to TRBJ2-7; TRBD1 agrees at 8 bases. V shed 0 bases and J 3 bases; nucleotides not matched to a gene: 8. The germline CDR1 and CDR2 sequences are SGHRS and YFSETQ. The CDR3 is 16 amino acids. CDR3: CASSLAPTGENYEQYF. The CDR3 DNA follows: TGCGCCAGCAGCTTGGCCCCGACAGGGGAAAACTACGAGCAGTACTTC.

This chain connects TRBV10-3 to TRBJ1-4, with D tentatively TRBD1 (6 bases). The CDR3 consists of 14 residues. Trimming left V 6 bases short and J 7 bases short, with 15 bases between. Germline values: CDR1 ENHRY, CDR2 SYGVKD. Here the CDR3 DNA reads TGTGCCATCAGAGGGGCAGGGGATGGTGAAAAACTGTTTTTT. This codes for CAIRGAGDGEKLFF.

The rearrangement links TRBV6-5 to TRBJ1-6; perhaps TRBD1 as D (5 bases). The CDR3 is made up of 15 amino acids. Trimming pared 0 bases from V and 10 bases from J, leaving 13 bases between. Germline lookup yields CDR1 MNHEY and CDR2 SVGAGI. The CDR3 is CASSYSRGEGSPLHF. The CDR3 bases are TGTGCCAGCAGTTACTCCCGGGGGGAGGGGTCACCCCTCCACTTT.

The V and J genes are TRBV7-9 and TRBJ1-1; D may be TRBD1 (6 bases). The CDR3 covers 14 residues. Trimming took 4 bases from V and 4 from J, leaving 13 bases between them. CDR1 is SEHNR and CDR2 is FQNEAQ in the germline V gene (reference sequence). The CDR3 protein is CASSSMGGLTEAFF. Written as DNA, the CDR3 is TGTGCCAGCAGCTCTATGGGGGGGCTCACTGAAGCTTTCTTT.

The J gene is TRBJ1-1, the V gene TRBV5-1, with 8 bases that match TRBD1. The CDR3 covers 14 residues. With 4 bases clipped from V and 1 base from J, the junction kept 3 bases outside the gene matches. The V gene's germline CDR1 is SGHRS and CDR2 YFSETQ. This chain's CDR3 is CASSRQGTNTEAFF. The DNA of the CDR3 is TGCGCCAGCAGCCGACAGGGGACGAACACTGAAGCTTTCTTT.

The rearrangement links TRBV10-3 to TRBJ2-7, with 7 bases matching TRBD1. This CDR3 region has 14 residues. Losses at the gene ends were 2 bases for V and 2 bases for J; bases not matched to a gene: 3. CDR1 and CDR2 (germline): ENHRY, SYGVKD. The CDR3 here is CAISEPGQTYEQYF. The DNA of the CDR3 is TGTGCCATCAGTGAGCCGGGACAGACCTACGAGCAGTACTTC.

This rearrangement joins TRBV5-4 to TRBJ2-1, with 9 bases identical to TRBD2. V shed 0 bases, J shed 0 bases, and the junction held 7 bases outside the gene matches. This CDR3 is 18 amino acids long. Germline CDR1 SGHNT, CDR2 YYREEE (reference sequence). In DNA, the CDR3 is TGTGCCAGCAGCTTGGATGGACTAGCGACGAGCTCCTACAATGAGCAGTTCTTC. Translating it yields CASSLDGLATSSYNEQFF. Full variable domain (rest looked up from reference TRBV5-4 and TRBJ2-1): ETGVTQSPTHLIKTRGQQVTLRCSSQSGHNTVSWYQQALGQGPQFIFQYYREEENGRGNFPPRFSGLQFPNYSSELNVNALELDDSALYLCASSLDGLATSSYNEQFFGPGTRLTVL.

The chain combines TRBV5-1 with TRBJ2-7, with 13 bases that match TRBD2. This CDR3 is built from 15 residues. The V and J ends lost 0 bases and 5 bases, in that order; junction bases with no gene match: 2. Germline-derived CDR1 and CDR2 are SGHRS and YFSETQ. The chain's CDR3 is CASSLAGTSGNEQYF. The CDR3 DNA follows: TGCGCCAGCAGCTTGGCCGGGACTAGCGGGAACGAGCAGTACTTC.

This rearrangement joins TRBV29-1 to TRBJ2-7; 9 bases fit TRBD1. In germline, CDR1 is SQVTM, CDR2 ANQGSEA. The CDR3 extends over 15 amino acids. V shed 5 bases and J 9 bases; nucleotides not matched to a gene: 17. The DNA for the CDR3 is TGCAGCGTTCGAGCCTCCGGGACAGGGTCTGGCGGGCAGTACTTC. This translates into CSVRASGTGSGGQYF.

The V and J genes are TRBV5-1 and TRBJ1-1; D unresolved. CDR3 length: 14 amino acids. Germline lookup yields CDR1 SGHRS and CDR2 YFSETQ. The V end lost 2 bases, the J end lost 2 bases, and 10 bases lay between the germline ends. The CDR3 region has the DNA TGCGCCAGCAGCTTATCACAGACCAACACTGAAGCTTTCTTT. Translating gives CASSLSQTNTEAFF.

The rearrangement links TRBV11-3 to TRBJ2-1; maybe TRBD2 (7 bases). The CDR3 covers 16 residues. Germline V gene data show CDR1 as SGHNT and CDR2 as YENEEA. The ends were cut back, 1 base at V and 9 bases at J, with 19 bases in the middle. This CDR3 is CASSLGGGGGSGEQFF. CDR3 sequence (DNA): TGTGCCAGCAGCTTAGGAGGTGGGGGCGGGAGCGGTGAGCAGTTCTTC.

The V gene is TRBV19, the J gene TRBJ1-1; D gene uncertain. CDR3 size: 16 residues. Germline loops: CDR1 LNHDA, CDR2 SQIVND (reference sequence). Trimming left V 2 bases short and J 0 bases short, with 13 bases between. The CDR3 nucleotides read TGTGCCAGTAGTATACTTACAGCCGACCTGAACACTGAAGCTTTCTTT. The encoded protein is CASSILTADLNTEAFF.

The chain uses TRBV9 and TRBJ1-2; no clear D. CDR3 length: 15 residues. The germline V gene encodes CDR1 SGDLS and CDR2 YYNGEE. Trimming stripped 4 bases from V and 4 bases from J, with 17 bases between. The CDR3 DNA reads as TGTGCCAGCAGCCCGTCAGTCCCCCGGGGCTATGGCTACACCTTC. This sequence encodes CASSPSVPRGYGYTF.

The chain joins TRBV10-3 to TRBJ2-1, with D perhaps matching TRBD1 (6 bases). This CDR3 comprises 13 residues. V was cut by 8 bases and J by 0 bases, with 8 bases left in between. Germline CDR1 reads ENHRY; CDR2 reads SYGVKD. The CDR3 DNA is TGTGCCATCGGACAGAGCTCCTACAATGAGCAGTTCTTC. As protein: CAIGQSSYNEQFF.

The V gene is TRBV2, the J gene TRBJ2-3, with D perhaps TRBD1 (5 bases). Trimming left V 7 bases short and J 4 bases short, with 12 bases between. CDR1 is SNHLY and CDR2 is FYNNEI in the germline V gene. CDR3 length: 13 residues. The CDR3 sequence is CASKRQGADTQYF. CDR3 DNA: TGTGCCAGCAAGAGGCAGGGCGCAGATACGCAGTATTTT.

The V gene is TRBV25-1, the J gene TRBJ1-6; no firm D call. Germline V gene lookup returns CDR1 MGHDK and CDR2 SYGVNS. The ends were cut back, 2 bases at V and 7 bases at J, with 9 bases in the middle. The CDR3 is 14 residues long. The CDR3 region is CASSEPGGNSPLHF. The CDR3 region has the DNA TGTGCCAGCAGTGAACCGGGAGGGAATTCACCCCTCCACTTT.

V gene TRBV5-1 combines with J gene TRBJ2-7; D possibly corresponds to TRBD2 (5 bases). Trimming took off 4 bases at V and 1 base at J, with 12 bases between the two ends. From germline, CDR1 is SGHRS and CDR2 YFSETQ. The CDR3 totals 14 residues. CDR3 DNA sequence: TGCGCCAGCAGCCTGCAAGGAGGATCCTACGAGCAGTACTTC. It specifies CASSLQGGSYEQYF.